This entry features one TCR beta chain sequence. CDR1 is MNHEY and CDR2 is SVGAGI in the germline V gene. CDR3 length: 16 residues. The V and J ends lost 0 bases and 4 bases respectively, with 13 bases between them. The record originates from a study of control samples from healthy donors and cancer patients. Produced via immunoSEQ multiplex PCR; TCRdb's table is partial and in-frame only. This sample lists under 200,000 clones; its ten largest clones have around 2%. Sequenced input: blood. The chain joins TRBV6-5 to TRBJ1-3; D unclear. The TCR comes from a woman aged 25 to 39 in good health. Here the CDR3 DNA reads TGTGCCAGCAGTTACTCGCAGCCCAGGTTCGGAAACACCATATATTTT. It encodes CASSYSQPRFGNTIYF.